This TCR beta chain was obtained from a study of T cells after yellow fever vaccination. About the research overall: The authors prepared low-cell-number fractions using SMART-Seq v4 Ultra Low Input. Study results and caveats: CD4 and CD8 compartments shared a small share of clonotypes, likely from convergent recombination.

TCRdb reprocessed the 5' RACE reads with MiXCR, giving one entry per CDR3 protein. The sample holds a few hundred thousand distinct CDR3 sequences, approximately 10% seen once. The CDR3 is made up of 14 amino acids. J was trimmed by 2 bases and V by 7 bases; bases with no gene match: 5. The V gene's germline CDR1 is MDHEN and CDR2 SYDVKM. Note on this clonotype: Its antigen is not known.

The receptor's source is a man between 18 and 35 years old who received the YFV17D yellow fever vaccine. This sequence joins TRBV28 and TRBJ2-3, with 8 bases lining up with TRBD2. The material sequenced was PBMCs, taken on the day of the first yellow fever vaccination. CDR3 loop: CASTRGGNTDTQYF. CDR3 coding DNA: TGTGCCAGCACCCGGGGGGGTAACACAGATACGCAGTATTTT.